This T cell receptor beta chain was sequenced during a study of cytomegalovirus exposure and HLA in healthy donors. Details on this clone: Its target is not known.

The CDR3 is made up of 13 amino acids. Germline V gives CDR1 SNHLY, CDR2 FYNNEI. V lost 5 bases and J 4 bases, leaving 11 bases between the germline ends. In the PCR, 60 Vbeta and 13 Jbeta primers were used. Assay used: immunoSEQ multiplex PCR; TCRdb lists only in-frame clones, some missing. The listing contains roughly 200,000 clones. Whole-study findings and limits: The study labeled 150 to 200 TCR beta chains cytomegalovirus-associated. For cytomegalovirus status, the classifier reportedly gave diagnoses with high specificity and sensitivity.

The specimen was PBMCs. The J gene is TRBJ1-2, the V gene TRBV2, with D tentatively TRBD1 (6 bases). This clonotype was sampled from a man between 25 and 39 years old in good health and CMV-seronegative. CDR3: CASSTGSGYGYTF. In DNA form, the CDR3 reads TGTGCCAGCAGTACAGGGTCGGGCTATGGCTACACCTTC.